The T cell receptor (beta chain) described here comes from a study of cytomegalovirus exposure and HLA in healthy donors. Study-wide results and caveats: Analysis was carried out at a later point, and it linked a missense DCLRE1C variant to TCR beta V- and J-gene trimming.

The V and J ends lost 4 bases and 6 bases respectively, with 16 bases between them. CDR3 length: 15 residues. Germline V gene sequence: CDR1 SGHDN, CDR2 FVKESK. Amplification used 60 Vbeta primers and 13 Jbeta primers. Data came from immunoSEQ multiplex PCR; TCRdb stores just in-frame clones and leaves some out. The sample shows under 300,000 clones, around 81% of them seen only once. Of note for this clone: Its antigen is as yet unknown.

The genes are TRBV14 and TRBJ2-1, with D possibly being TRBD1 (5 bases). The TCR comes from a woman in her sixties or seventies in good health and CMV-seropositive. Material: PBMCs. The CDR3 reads CASSPRAGLANEQFF. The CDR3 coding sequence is TGTGCCAGCAGCCCTAGGGCAGGGCTTGCCAATGAGCAGTTCTTC.